Reported below is one T cell receptor (beta chain). Antigen specificity is unknown. This sample is drawn from a study of T cell repertoires in cytomegalovirus infection. The overall study: An indication of both CMV infection and matching HLA type came from public TCR beta signatures.

Study-level points and caveats: The cumulative frequency of public TCR beta families distinguished individuals who carried CMV together with the relevant HLA. Ex vivo, HLA-C-restricted CMV-specific TCR beta clonotypes prevailed over the rest of the response.

TCRdb called the reads again in MiXCR, with one record for every CDR3 protein. The data contain some 280,000 distinct CDR3 sequences, about an eighth of them singletons. The sample consisted of PBMCs. The source of this sequence is a human donor in good health (CMV status not recorded). Some clones in this sample may be carry-over from other donors' samples.

The CDR3 reads CASSLGSSYNEQFF. In nucleotides, the CDR3 is TGTGCCAGCAGCTTGGGGAGCTCCTACAATGAGCAGTTCTTC. The genes are TRBV7-3 and TRBJ2-1, with D tentatively TRBD2 (5 bases). The germline V and J ends were trimmed by 3 bases and 0 bases, with 6 bases remaining between them. The length of the CDR3 is 14 residues. Germline V gives CDR1 SGHTA, CDR2 FQGTGA. Filled out from reference TRBV7-3 and TRBJ2-1, the complete variable domain reads GAGVSQTPSNKVTEKGKYVELRCDPISGHTALYWYRQSLGQGPEFLIYFQGTGAADDSGLPNDRFFAVRPEGSVSTLKIQRTERGDSAVYLCASSLGSSYNEQFFGPGTRLTVL.